The table lists the clone carrying this T cell receptor beta chain with many counts. No antigen is known for it. There are 11 residues in the CDR3. Trimming left V 5 bases short and J 8 bases short, with 7 bases between. The V gene's germline CDR1 is SGHTA and CDR2 FQGNSA. This record belongs to a study of blood T cells in healthy people across ages. General study points: Nothing was known about donor CMV status, and this possibly confounded expanded clonotype changes. Naive T cell percentage and TCR beta diversity correlated strongly. Total diversity from one million sequenced T cells was likely underestimated.

For the second PCR, which ran for roughly 7 to 11 cycles, a sample-barcoded 5' primer and a J-beta primer mix were used. TCRdb passed the 5' RACE reads through MiXCR, listing each CDR3 protein once. The sample records just under 900,000 distinct CDR3 sequences, 29% being singletons. No fewer than 5.5 micrograms of total RNA were isolated from every sample. This TCR derives from an elderly woman in good health. The sequenced sample was blood. The chain links TRBV7-2 to TRBJ2-4, with no clear D. CDR3 coding DNA: TGTGCCAGCAGCCAAAGGGACATTCAGTACTTC. Amino acids: CASSQRDIQYF.